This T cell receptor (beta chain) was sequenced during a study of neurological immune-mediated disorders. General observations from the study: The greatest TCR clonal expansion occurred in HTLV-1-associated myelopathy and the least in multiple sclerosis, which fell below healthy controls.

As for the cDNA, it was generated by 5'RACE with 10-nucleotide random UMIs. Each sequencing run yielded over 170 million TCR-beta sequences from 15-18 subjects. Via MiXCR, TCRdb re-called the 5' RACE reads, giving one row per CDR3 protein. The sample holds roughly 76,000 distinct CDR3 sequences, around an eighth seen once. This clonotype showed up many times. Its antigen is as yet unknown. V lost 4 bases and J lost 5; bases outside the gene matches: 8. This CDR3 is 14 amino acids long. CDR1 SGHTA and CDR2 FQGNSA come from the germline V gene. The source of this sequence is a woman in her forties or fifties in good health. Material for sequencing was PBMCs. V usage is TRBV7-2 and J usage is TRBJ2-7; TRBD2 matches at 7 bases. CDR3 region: CASSSYGRPDEQYF. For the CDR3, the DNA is TGTGCCAGCAGCTCGTACGGGAGGCCCGACGAGCAGTACTTC.